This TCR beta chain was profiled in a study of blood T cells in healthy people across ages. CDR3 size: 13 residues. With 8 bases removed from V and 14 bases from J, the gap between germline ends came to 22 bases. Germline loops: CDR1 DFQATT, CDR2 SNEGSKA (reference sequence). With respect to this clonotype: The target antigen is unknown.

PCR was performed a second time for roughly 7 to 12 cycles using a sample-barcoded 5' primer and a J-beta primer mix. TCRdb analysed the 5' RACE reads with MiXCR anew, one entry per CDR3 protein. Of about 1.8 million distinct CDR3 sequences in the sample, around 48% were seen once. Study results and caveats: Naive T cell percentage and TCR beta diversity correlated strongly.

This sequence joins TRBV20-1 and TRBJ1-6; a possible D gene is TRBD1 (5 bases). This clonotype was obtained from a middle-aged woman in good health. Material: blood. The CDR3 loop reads CSPNKDTTGALHF. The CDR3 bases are TGCAGTCCGAATAAGGATACCACGGGGGCCCTCCACTTT.